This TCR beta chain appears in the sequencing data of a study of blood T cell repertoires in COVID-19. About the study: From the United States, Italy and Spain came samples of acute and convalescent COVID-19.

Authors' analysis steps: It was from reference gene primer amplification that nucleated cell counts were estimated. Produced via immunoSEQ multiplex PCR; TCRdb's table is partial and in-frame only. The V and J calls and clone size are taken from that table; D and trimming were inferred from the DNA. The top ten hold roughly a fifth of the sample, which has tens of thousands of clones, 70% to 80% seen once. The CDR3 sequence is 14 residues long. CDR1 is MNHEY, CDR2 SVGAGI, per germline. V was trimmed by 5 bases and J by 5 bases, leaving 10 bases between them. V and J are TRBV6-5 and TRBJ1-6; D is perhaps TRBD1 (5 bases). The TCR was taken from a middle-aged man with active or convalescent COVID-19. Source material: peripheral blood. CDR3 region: CASSRQNHNSPLHF. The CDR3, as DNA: TGTGCCAGCAGTAGACAGAACCATAATTCACCCCTCCACTTT.